The sequence of this TCR beta chain was determined in a study of HIV-infected patients and healthy controls. V lost 2 bases, J lost 1 base, and 4 bases lay in between. CDR1 is SGHTA and CDR2 is FQGTGA in the germline V gene. This CDR3 is built from 13 residues. The repertoire came from unfractionated whole blood and reflected all unsorted peripheral T cells. The RNA source was a roughly 2.5 ml peripheral blood draw. Study observations and caveats: In healthy controls, MAIT alpha CDR3s were common; in HIV+ repertoires, severely depleted. Study cohorts differed slightly in age and sex, but this did not explain diversity differences.

Of note for this clonotype: What it binds is unknown.

Alpha and beta constant-region primers primed reverse transcription of around 540 ng RNA. Separate chain-specific third strand synthesis with multiplexing indices produced the alpha and beta libraries. The library got P5 and P7 elements plus a second index, then a roughly 23-cycle PCR. TCRdb ran MiXCR on the 5' RACE reads and lists one entry per CDR3 protein. The data contain 10,000 to 15,000 distinct CDR3 sequences, 11% of them singletons. The chain uses TRBV7-3 and TRBJ2-3; D unclear. Specimen: blood. This sequence was found in an adult in good health. In nucleotides, the CDR3 is TGTGCCAGCAGCTTATCCCGCACAGATACGCAGTATTTT. Protein product: CASSLSRTDTQYF.